This passage covers 5 T cell receptor beta chains from one sample sequenced in a study of blood T cell repertoires in COVID-19. Libraries were prepared by immunoSEQ multiplex PCR; TCRdb keeps only in-frame clonotypes and omits some of them. The repertoire includes some 250,000 clones, approximately 90% of them detected once, and roughly 8.6% sits in the top ten. Sequenced input: PBMCs or T cells enriched from blood (not recorded which). The receptor source for this set is a man in his forties who had recovered from COVID-19.

This rearrangement joins TRBV28 to TRBJ1-1; TRBD1 aligns across 8 bases. Trimming cost V 2 bases and J 10 bases; bases outside gene matches: 21. The CDR3 is made up of 18 amino acids. From germline, CDR1 is MDHEN and CDR2 SYDVKM. The CDR3 DNA reads as TGTGCCAGCAGTTTAAAGGGGATAAGTCAGGGGGCTCGCCGGGGAGCTTTCTTT. Translating it yields CASSLKGISQGARRGAFF.

This clone was recorded once. This sequence joins TRBV5-4 and TRBJ1-3; 8 nucleotides line up with TRBD1. There are 16 residues in the CDR3. The V gene end was trimmed by 1 base and the J gene end by 0 bases; junction bases not matched to a gene: 3. Per the germline V gene, CDR1 is SGHNT and CDR2 is YYREEE (reference sequence). This CDR3 is CASSLSGQGSGNTIYF. The CDR3 coding sequence is TGTGCCAGCAGCTTGTCAGGACAGGGCTCTGGAAACACCATATATTTT.

The CDR3 bases are TGTGCCAGTAGGACCGGGACTCCGAACTCTGGAAACACCATATATTTT. Translating it yields CASRTGTPNSGNTIYF. V is TRBV19 and J is TRBJ1-3; D is perhaps TRBD1 (5 bases). The V and J ends lost 6 bases and 0 bases respectively, with 15 bases between them. Germline loops: CDR1 LNHDA, CDR2 SQIVND (reference sequence). The CDR3 runs 16 residues.

The genes are TRBV6-5 and TRBJ1-1; 7 bases are a match to TRBD1. CDR1 MNHEY and CDR2 SVGAGI come from the germline V gene. CDR3 length equals 15 residues. The V segment lost 7 bases and the J segment 4 bases; nucleotides outside the gene matches: 12. CDR3 in amino acids: CASTAVGGRRTEAFF. DNA for the CDR3: TGTGCCAGCACTGCCGTAGGGGGCCGGCGCACTGAAGCTTTCTTT.

This clone was found a few times. The chain is built from TRBV28 and TRBJ2-7; 8 positions match TRBD1. V was clipped by 3 bases and J by 0 bases; unmatched bases: 19. Germline CDR1 reads MDHEN; CDR2 reads SYDVKM. The CDR3 runs 20 residues. This CDR3 is CASSFGIRTGLTRSSYEQYF. The DNA for the CDR3 is TGTGCCAGCAGTTTTGGTATACGGACAGGGCTCACTAGGAGCTCCTACGAGCAGTACTTC.